The 11 T cell receptor beta chains in this list originate from one sample, sequenced in a study of T cells in Graves' hyperthyroidism and ophthalmopathy. RNA transcripts gave rise to amplified TCR beta CDR3 regions. The TCR CDR3 first-round RT-PCR relied on the HTBI primer set. TCRdb redid the calling of the multiplex PCR reads with MiXCR, one entry per CDR3 protein. The sample holds more than 350,000 distinct CDR3 sequences; 12% to 15% are singletons and the top ten take 15% to 20%. Specimen: blood. These receptors were collected from a woman aged 60-75 years with Graves' ophthalmopathy.

This clonotype was counted many times. The V and J genes are TRBV2 and TRBJ1-5; D is perhaps TRBD1 (5 bases). V lost 1 base, J lost 6 bases, and 10 bases lay in between. Germline CDR1 and CDR2: SNHLY and FYNNEI. The CDR3 totals 14 residues. This chain's CDR3 is CASSEVRGGQPQHF. CDR3 nucleotide sequence: TGTGCCAGCAGTGAAGTCCGGGGGGGTCAGCCCCAGCATTTT. The complete variable domain, with remaining parts taken from reference TRBV2 and TRBJ1-5, reads EPEVTQTPSHQVTQMGQEVILRCVPISNHLYFYWYRQILGQKVEFLVSFYNNEISEKSEIFDDQFSVERPDGSNFTLKIRSTKLEDSAMYFCASSEVRGGQPQHFGDGTRLSIL.

This clonotype was observed at least ten times. This sequence joins TRBV12-5 and TRBJ2-2; TRBD1 aligns across 7 bases. V gave up 5 bases and J gave up 5 bases; unmatched junction bases: 8. This CDR3 region has 15 residues. Germline CDR1 LGHNT, CDR2 FRNRAP. The CDR3 spells CASGLYRGNTGELFF. CDR3 DNA sequence: TGTGCTAGTGGTCTCTACAGGGGTAATACCGGGGAGCTGTTTTTT. The variable domain in full, completed from reference TRBV12-5 and TRBJ2-2, reads DARVTQTPRHKVTEMGQEVTMRCQPILGHNTVFWYRQTMMQGLELLAYFRNRAPLDDSGMPKDRFSAEMPDATLATLKIQPSEPRDSAVYFCASGLYRGNTGELFFGEGSRLTVL.

A few counts support this clonotype. The V and J genes are TRBV7-2 and TRBJ2-7; 7 nucleotides align to TRBD1. The V gene end was trimmed by 1 base and the J gene end by 1 base; junction bases not matched to a gene: 7. The CDR3 spans 16 residues. Per germline, CDR1 SGHTA and CDR2 FQGNSA. The CDR3 spells CASSLGVATGSYEQYF. The CDR3, as DNA: TGTGCCAGCAGCTTAGGGGTCGCGACAGGGTCCTACGAGCAGTACTTC.

The V gene is TRBV3-1, the J gene TRBJ2-1; D is unclear. Between the trimmed V and J ends, which lost 2 bases and 3 bases, there was a span of 8 bases. The germline V gene has CDR1 LGHDT and CDR2 YNNKEL (reference sequence). The CDR3 extends over 14 amino acids. The CDR3 reads CASSQSAFYNEQFF. The CDR3 bases are TGTGCCAGCAGCCAATCGGCTTTCTACAATGAGCAGTTCTTC.

This clonotype was seen at least ten times. The chain recombines TRBV3-1 with TRBJ1-5; D is perhaps TRBD1 (5 bases). Germline loops: CDR1 LGHDT, CDR2 YNNKEL (reference sequence). This CDR3 is built from 14 residues. V was cut by 1 base and J by 9 bases, with 13 bases left in between. Written as DNA, the CDR3 is TGTGCCAGCAGCCAAGCGGCGGGGGGGACGCCCCAGCATTTT. This encodes CASSQAAGGTPQHF.

This clonotype has a count of ten or more. The chain joins TRBV2 to TRBJ2-7; D is perhaps TRBD2 (5 bases). The V gene lost 6 bases and the J gene lost 3 bases, with 15 bases spanning the gap. CDR1 and CDR2 (germline): SNHLY, FYNNEI. This CDR3 spans 14 amino acids. The CDR3 sequence: CASSLIGSGYEQYF. DNA of the CDR3: TGTGCCAGCAGCTTAATTGGGAGTGGCTACGAGCAGTACTTC. The whole variable domain, filled in from reference TRBV2 and TRBJ2-7, reads EPEVTQTPSHQVTQMGQEVILRCVPISNHLYFYWYRQILGQKVEFLVSFYNNEISEKSEIFDDQFSVERPDGSNFTLKIRSTKLEDSAMYFCASSLIGSGYEQYFGPGTRLTVT.

The sample holds a few counts of this clonotype. Here the CDR3 reads CASSHWSRGLIDEQYF. CDR3 in DNA: TGTGCCAGCAGCCATTGGTCCAGGGGCCTTATAGACGAGCAGTACTTC. J is TRBJ2-7 and V is TRBV5-6; a possible D gene is TRBD1 (6 bases). The CDR3 consists of 16 residues. Germline CDR1 and CDR2: SGHDT and YYEEEE. V lost 4 bases to trimming and J lost 5 bases, with 22 bases between them.

In its sample, this clonotype was seen many times. The chain uses TRBV20-1 and TRBJ2-5; D gene ambiguous. CDR1 is DFQATT, CDR2 SNEGSKA, per germline (reference sequence). This CDR3 is built from 13 residues. Between the trimmed V and J ends, which lost 6 bases and 2 bases, there was a span of 13 bases. CDR3 amino acids: CSAFDAVQETQYF. Written as DNA, the CDR3 is TGCAGTGCCTTCGACGCGGTTCAAGAGACCCAGTACTTC.

CDR3: CATSDGSANTEAFF. CDR3 coding DNA: TGTGCCACCAGTGATGGTTCCGCAAACACTGAAGCTTTCTTT. The chain carries TRBV24-1 and TRBJ1-1; unclear D gene. This CDR3 comprises 14 residues. V was trimmed by 3 bases and J by 2 bases, leaving 9 bases between them. CDR1 is KGHDR, CDR2 SFDVKD, per germline.

In its sample, this clonotype was seen many times. The chain employs TRBV11-1 and TRBJ2-5; 7 positions match TRBD2. V was clipped by 7 bases and J by 4 bases; unmatched bases: 6. Germline lookup yields CDR1 SGHAT and CDR2 FQDESV (reference sequence). This CDR3 is built from 13 residues. The CDR3 sequence: CASTRGSGETQYF. As DNA, the CDR3 is TGTGCCAGCACACGCGGGAGTGGAGAGACCCAGTACTTC. The full variable domain, rest sourced from reference TRBV11-1 and TRBJ2-5, is EAEVAQSPRYKITEKSQAVAFWCDPISGHATLYWYRQILGQGPELLVQFQDESVVDDSQLPKDRFSAERLKGVDSTLKIQPAELGDSAMYLCASTRGSGETQYFGPGTRLLVL.

V gene TRBV28 combines with J gene TRBJ1-1; D is ambiguous. CDR1 is MDHEN, CDR2 SYDVKM, per germline. This CDR3 is built from 11 residues. The germline V and J ends were trimmed by 7 bases and 7 bases, with 10 bases remaining between them. CDR3 in amino acids: CASTIGGEAFF. Here the CDR3 DNA reads TGTGCCAGCACAATCGGAGGTGAAGCTTTCTTT.